These 3 T cell receptor beta chains were sequenced from one sample in a study of blood T cell repertoires in COVID-19. Sequencing was performed with immunoSEQ multiplex PCR; in TCRdb, only in-frame clones are kept and a portion is missing. The sample lists over 150,000 clones; just under 85% were seen once. The sequenced sample was peripheral blood. The receptor set was obtained from a human donor with acute or convalescent COVID-19. The donor label of this sample is uncertain.

This clone has more than one count but fewer than ten. The chain has TRBV5-8 and TRBJ2-1; D remains ambiguous. The germline V gene encodes CDR1 SGHTS and CDR2 YDEGEE. The CDR3 spans 12 residues. Trimming pared 6 bases from V and 2 bases from J, leaving 6 bases between. CDR3 DNA: TGTGCCAGCACGAGGACCTACAATGAGCAGTTCTTC. Amino acid sequence: CASTRTYNEQFF.

This clone was observed once. This sample includes further DNA sequences coding for the same CDR3. The chain uses TRBV28 and TRBJ2-3; D is undetermined. The CDR3 is 13 residues long. With 2 bases removed from V and 1 base from J, the gap between germline ends came to 4 bases. Per the germline V gene, CDR1 is MDHEN and CDR2 is SYDVKM. The CDR3 nucleotides are TGTGCCAGCAGTTTAAGCGGCACAGATACGCAGTATTTT. Amino acids: CASSLSGTDTQYF.

There are a few counts of this clone. This rearrangement joins TRBV2 to TRBJ2-1, with a tentative D call TRBD2 (5 bases). V shed 8 bases and J shed 0 bases, with 11 bases lying between them. The CDR3 covers 14 residues. CDR1 SNHLY and CDR2 FYNNEI come from the germline V gene. The CDR3 reads CASQRTASYNEQFF. The DNA of the CDR3 is TGTGCCAGCCAGAGGACTGCCTCCTACAATGAGCAGTTCTTC.